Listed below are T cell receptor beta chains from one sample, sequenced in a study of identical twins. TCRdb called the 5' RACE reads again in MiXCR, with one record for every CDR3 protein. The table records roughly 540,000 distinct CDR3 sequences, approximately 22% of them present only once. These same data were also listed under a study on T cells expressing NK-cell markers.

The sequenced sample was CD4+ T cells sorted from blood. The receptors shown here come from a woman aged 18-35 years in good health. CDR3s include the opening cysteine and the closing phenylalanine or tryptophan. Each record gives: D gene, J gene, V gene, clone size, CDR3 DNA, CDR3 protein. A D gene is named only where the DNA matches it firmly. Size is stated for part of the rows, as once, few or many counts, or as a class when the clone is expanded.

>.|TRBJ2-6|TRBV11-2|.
TGTGCCAGCAGCTTCACCGGGACACCCTCTGGGGCCAACGTCCTGACTTTC
CASSFTGTPSGANVLTF
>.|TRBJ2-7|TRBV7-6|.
TGTGCCAGCAGCTACCTTCAGACCTCCTACGAGCAGTACTTC
CASSYLQTSYEQYF
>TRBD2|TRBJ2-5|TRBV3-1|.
TGTGCCAGCAGCCACTGGAGGACTAGCGGCAGCCAAGAGACCCAGTACTTC
CASSHWRTSGSQETQYF
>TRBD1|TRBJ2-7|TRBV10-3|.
TGTGCCACTTTCCCGGGACAGGGTTTAAACGAGCAGTACTTC
CATFPGQGLNEQYF
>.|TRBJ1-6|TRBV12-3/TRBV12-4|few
TGTGCCAGCAGTTCGGGCGTTGGGGATAATTCACCCCTCCACTTT
CASSSGVGDNSPLHF
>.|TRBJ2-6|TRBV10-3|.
TGTGCCGTACCCTCTGGGGCCAACGTCCTGACTTTC
CAVPSGANVLTF
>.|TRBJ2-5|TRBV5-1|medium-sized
TGCGCCAGCAGCTACTCTAGGGGCGAGACCCAGTACTTC
CASSYSRGETQYF
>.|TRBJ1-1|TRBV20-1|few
TGCAGTGCTAGAGATTCGGGAAAGCCATTGAACACTGAAGCTTTCTTT
CSARDSGKPLNTEAFF
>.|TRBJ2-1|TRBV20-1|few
TGCAGTGCTAGAGCGGGGATGGTCCTGGTCCCCCGTGAGCAGTTCTTC
CSARAGMVLVPREQFF
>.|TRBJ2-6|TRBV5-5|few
TGTGCCAGCAGCTTGACCGGCGTCCTGACTTTC
CASSLTGVLTF
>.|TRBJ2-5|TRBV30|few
TGTGCCGGCACGACTACCTACATTCGGGAGACCCAGTACTTC
CAGTTTYIRETQYF
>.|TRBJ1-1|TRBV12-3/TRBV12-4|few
TGTGCCAGCAGTTTACGACAGTCGAACACTGAAGCTTTCTTT
CASSLRQSNTEAFF
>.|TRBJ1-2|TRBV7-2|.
TGTGCCAGCAGCTTAGCGAGGGAGAACTATGGCTACACCTTC
CASSLARENYGYTF
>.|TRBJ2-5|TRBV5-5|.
TGTGCCAGCAGCTTCGAAGGGCGTCAGTGGGAGACCCAGTACTTC
CASSFEGRQWETQYF
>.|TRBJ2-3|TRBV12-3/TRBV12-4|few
TGTGCCAGCAGAAAGGCCGGGACTCCGCCAGGTACGCAGTATTTT
CASRKAGTPPGTQYF
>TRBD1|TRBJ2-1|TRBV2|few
TGTGCCAGCACCGCCCGGGACAGGGGATACAATGAGCAGTTCTTC
CASTARDRGYNEQFF
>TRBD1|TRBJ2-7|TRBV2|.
TGTGCCAGCAAAGAGGTCAGGGGGCTCGAGCAGTACTTC
CASKEVRGLEQYF
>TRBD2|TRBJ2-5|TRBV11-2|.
TGTGCCAGCAGCTTAAGGGGGACTAGCGGGATGGAGACCCAGTACTTC
CASSLRGTSGMETQYF
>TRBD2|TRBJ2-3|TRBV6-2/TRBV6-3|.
TGTGCCAGCAGCTCCAGGACTAGAGATACGCAGTATTTT
CASSSRTRDTQYF